This TCR beta chain originates from a study of T cells in Graves' hyperthyroidism and ophthalmopathy. Study-level findings and limits: The model's output predicted ophthalmopathy at a median of about 6.5 months prior to onset.

Points on this clonotype: Its antigen is not known.

Amplification of TCR beta CDR3 regions used RNA as the template. First-round RT-PCR with HTBI primers amplified the TCR CDR3 region. MiXCR, applied by TCRdb to the multiplex PCR reads, yields one record per CDR3 protein. The table includes 280,000 or so distinct CDR3 sequences, roughly 15% detected once. The CDR3 extends over 15 amino acids. The V end lost 3 bases, the J end lost 5 bases, and 18 bases lay between the germline ends. Germline V gene data show CDR1 as DFQATT and CDR2 as SNEGSKA (reference sequence). Sequenced sample: blood. V usage is TRBV20-1 and J usage is TRBJ2-3, with D possibly being TRBD2 (6 bases). This TCR came from a woman in her forties or fifties with Graves' hyperthyroidism that later progressed to Graves' ophthalmopathy. CDR3 in DNA: TGCAGTGCTAGGAATTTTGGTGGGGGGTTAGATACGCAGTATTTT. It codes for CSARNFGGGLDTQYF.